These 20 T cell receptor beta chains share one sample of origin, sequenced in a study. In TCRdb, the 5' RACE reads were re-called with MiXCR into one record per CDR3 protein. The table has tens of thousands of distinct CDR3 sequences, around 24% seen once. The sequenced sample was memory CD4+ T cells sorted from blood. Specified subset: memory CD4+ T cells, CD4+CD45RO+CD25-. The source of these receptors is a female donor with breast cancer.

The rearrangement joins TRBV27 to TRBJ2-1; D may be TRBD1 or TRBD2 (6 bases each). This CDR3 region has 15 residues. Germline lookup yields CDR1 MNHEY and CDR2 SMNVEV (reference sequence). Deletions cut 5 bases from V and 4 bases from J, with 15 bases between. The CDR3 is CASSPSGGAYNEQFF. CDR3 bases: TGTGCCAGCAGTCCTTCCGGGGGCGCTTACAATGAGCAGTTCTTC.

The CDR3 DNA reads TGCAGTGCTAGAGGTCGGGGGTCCGGGGAGCTGTTTTTT. Protein sequence: CSARGRGSGELFF. V usage is TRBV20-1 and J usage is TRBJ2-2; D perhaps matches TRBD2 (6 bases). The CDR3 extends over 13 amino acids. Trimming took off 1 base at V and 6 bases at J, with 9 bases between the two ends. Germline V gene data show CDR1 as DFQATT and CDR2 as SNEGSKA (reference sequence).

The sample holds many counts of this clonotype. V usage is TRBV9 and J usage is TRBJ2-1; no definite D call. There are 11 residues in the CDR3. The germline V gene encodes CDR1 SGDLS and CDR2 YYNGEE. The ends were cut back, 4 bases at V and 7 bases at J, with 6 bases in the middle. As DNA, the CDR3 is TGTGCCAGCAGCTACTCGAATGAGCAGTTCTTC. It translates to CASSYSNEQFF.

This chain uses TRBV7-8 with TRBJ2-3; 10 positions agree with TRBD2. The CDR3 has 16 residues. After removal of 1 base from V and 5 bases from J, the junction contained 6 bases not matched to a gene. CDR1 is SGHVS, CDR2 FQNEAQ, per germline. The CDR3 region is CASSLVLAGAGDTQYF. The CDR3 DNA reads TGTGCCAGCAGCTTAGTTCTAGCGGGGGCGGGAGATACGCAGTATTTT.

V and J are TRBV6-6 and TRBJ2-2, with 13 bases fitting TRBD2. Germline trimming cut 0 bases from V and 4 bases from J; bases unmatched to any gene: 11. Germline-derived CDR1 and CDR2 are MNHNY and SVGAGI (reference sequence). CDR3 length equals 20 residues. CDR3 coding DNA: TGTGCCAGCAGTTACTCGAGACTAGCGGGGGGTCTGCAACTCACCGGGGAGCTGTTTTTT. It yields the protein CASSYSRLAGGLQLTGELFF.

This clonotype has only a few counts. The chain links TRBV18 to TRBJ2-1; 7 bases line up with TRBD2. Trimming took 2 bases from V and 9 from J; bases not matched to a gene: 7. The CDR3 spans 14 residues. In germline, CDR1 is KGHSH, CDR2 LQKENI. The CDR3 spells CASSPGAGRGEQFF. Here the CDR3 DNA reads TGTGCCAGCTCACCAGGAGCGGGACGGGGTGAGCAGTTCTTC.

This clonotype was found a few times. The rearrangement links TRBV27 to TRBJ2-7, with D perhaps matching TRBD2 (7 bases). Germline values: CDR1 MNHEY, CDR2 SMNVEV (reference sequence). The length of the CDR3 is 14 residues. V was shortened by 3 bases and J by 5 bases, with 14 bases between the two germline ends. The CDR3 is CASSLRGGRDEQYF. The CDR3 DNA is TGTGCCAGCAGTTTGAGGGGGGGGAGGGACGAGCAGTACTTC.

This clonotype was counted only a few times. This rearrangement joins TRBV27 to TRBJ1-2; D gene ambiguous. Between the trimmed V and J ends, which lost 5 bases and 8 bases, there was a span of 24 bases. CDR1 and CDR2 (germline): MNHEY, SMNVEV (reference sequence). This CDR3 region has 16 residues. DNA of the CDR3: TGTGCCAGCAGTCCAAAACAGAGGCCTATAGTAAACGGCTACACCTTC. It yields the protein CASSPKQRPIVNGYTF.

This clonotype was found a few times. For the CDR3, the DNA is TGTGCCAGCAGTCCGGGACTAGCCTACGAGCAGTACTTC. Amino acids: CASSPGLAYEQYF. V gene TRBV12-3 or TRBV12-4 combines with J gene TRBJ2-7; 8 nucleotides align to TRBD2. CDR3 length: 13 residues. Unmatched junction bases numbered 2, after V lost 5 bases and J lost 2 bases.

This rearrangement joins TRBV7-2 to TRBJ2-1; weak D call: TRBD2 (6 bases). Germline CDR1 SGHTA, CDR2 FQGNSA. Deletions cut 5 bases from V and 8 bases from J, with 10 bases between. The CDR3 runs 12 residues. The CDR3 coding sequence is TGTGCCAGCAGCCCGGGACTTTATGAGCAGTTCTTC. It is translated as CASSPGLYEQFF.

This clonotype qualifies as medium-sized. CDR3 DNA: TGTGCCAGCAAACTAGCGGGCGAACGGTTGTCAGGAAACATTCAGTACTTC. Amino acid sequence: CASKLAGERLSGNIQYF. The chain couples TRBV6-2 or TRBV6-3 to TRBJ2-4; 9 nucleotides match TRBD2. With V trimmed by 7 bases and J by 6 bases, 16 bases remained unmatched. Germline CDR1 reads MNHEY; CDR2 reads SVGEGT. The CDR3 runs 17 residues.

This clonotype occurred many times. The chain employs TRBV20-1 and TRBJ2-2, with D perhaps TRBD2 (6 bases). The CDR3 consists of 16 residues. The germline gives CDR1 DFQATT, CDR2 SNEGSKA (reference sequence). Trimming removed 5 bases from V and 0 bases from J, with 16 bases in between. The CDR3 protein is CSARDWDVSNTGELFF. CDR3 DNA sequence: TGCAGTGCTCGGGACTGGGATGTATCGAACACCGGGGAGCTGTTTTTT.

CDR3 amino acids: CASSLLGAGETQYF. CDR3 nucleotides: TGTGCCAGCAGTTTACTAGGGGCGGGGGAGACCCAGTACTTC. J is TRBJ2-5 and V is TRBV27; D is perhaps TRBD2 (6 bases). Germline loops: CDR1 MNHEY, CDR2 SMNVEV (reference sequence). The CDR3 is made up of 14 amino acids. The V end was cut by 2 bases, the J end by 5 bases, with 12 bases between.

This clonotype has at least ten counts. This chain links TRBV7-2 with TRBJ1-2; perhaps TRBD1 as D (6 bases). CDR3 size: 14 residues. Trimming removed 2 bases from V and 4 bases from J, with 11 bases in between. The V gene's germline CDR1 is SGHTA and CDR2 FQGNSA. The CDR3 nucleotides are TGTGCCAGCAGCTTATACGGGGGCGGCTATGGCTACACCTTC. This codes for CASSLYGGGYGYTF.

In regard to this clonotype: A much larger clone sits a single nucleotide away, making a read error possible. CDR3 sequence reads: CASSYRQGTTTDTQYF. The CDR3 nucleotides are TGTGCCAGCAGTTACCGTCAGGGGACTACCACAGATACGCAGTATTTT. The chain is built from TRBV6-5 and TRBJ2-3, with D maybe TRBD2 (7 bases). Germline V CDR1 and CDR2: MNHEY, SVGAGI. The CDR3 extends over 16 amino acids. Trimming left V 2 bases short and J 2 bases short, with 14 bases between.

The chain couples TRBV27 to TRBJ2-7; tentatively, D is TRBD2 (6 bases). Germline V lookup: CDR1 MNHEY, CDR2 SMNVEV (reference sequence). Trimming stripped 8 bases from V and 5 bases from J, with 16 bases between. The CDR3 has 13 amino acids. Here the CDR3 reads CASGSGGANEQYF. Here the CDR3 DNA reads TGTGCCAGCGGTAGCGGAGGGGCAAACGAGCAGTACTTC.

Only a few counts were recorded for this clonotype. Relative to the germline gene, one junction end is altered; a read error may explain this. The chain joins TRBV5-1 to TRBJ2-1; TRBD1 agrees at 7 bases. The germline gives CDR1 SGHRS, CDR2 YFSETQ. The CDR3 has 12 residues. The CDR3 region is CASRPTGNEQSF. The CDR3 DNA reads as TGCGCCAGCAGGCCGACAGGGAATGAGCAGTCCTTC.

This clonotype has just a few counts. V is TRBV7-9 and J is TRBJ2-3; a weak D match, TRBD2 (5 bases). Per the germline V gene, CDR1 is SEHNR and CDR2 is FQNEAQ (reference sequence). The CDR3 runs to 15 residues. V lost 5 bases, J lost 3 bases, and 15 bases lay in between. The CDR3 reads CASSDPEEETDTQYF. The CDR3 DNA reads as TGTGCCAGCAGCGACCCGGAGGAGGAAACAGATACGCAGTATTTT. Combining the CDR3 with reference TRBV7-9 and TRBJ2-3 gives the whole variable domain DTGVSQNPRHKITKRGQNVTFRCDPISEHNRLYWYRQTLGQGPEFLTYFQNEAQLEKSRLLSDRFSAERPKGSFSTLEIQRTEQGDSAMYLCASSDPEEETDTQYFGPGTRLTVL.

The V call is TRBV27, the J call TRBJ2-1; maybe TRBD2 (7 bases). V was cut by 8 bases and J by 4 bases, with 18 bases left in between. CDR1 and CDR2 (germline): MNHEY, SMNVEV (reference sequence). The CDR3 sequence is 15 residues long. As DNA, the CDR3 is TGTGCCAGCGGGGGGGGGCAACGCCTTTACAATGAGCAGTTCTTC. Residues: CASGGGQRLYNEQFF.

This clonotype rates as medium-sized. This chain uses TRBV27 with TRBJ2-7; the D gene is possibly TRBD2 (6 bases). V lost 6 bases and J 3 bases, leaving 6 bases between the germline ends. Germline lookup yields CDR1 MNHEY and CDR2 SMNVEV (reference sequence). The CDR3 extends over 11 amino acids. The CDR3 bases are TGTGCCAGCAGGGGAGGCTACGAGCAGTACTTC. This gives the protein CASRGGYEQYF.